The 26 T cell receptor beta chains given below trace back to one sample, sequenced in a study of brain T cells in children with intractable seizures. Some clones are missing from TCRdb's copy, which holds only in-frame ones; the method was immunoSEQ multiplex PCR. The sample has fewer than 50,000 clones, 75% to 95% seen once. Source: peripheral blood, taken at surgery. The receptors were gathered from a girl aged 2 to 9 with tuberous sclerosis and intractable seizures.

The chain joins TRBV29-1 to TRBJ1-5; 10 nucleotides align to TRBD1. J was trimmed by 1 base and V by 5 bases; bases with no gene match: 2. CDR3 length equals 14 residues. Germline CDR1 SQVTM, CDR2 ANQGSEA. This CDR3 is CSVRQGASNQPQHF. CDR3 in DNA: TGCAGCGTTCGACAGGGGGCGAGCAATCAGCCCCAGCATTTT.

This sequence joins TRBV5-1 and TRBJ2-2, with 8 bases that match TRBD1. J was trimmed by 3 bases and V by 4 bases; bases with no gene match: 23. The CDR3 length is 21 residues. The germline gives CDR1 SGHRS, CDR2 YFSETQ. The CDR3: CASSKPDRVVVGRRDTGELFF. The CDR3 DNA follows: TGCGCCAGCAGCAAGCCGGACAGGGTCGTCGTGGGGAGGCGCGACACCGGGGAGCTGTTTTTT.

This clone was recorded once. The CDR3 reads CASSQRHMRDDEQFF. The CDR3 DNA follows: TGCGCCAGCAGCCAACGACATATGAGGGACGATGAGCAGTTCTTC. The chain links TRBV4-1 to TRBJ2-1, with D possibly called TRBD1 or TRBD2 (5 bases each). CDR1 is MGHRA and CDR2 is YSYEKL in the germline V gene. The V end lost 2 bases, the J end lost 8 bases, and 16 bases lay between the germline ends. The CDR3 totals 15 residues.

The chain links TRBV2 to TRBJ2-5, with D possibly being TRBD1 (6 bases). The germline V gene encodes CDR1 SNHLY and CDR2 FYNNEI. Trimming removed 5 bases at V and 1 base at J, with 11 bases between. The CDR3 has 14 residues. CDR3: CASSYDRFQETQYF. CDR3 bases: TGTGCCAGCAGTTACGACAGGTTCCAAGAGACCCAGTACTTC.

Only one count was recorded for this clone. The chain employs TRBV21-1 and TRBJ1-6; TRBD1 is taken as the D call from the table, unchecked against the DNA. TRBV21-1 counts as a pseudogene. This CDR3 region has 15 residues. CDR3 coding DNA: TGTGCCAGCAGCACGGGACAGGGAAGTAATTCACCCCTCCACTTT. Protein sequence: CASSTGQGSNSPLHF.

The chain couples TRBV3-1 (or the pseudogene TRBV3-2) to TRBJ1-2; no definite D call. Trimming shortened V by 4 bases and J by 4 bases, and 10 bases separated the two germline ends. This CDR3 comprises 13 residues. Per the germline V gene, CDR1 is LGHDT and CDR2 is YNNKEL (reference sequence). The CDR3 sequence: CASSPRSFYGYTF. DNA of the CDR3: TGTGCCAGCAGCCCCCGCAGTTTCTATGGCTACACCTTC.

This clone was observed a single time. The rearrangement uses TRBV6-6 and TRBJ1-1; D call uncertain. This CDR3 spans 13 amino acids. Trimming left V 5 bases short and J 1 base short, with 8 bases between. CDR1 and CDR2 from the germline V gene are MNHNY and SVGAGI (reference sequence). The CDR3 DNA sequence: TGTGCCAGCAGTCGTTCAACGAACACTGAAGCTTTCTTT. Residues: CASSRSTNTEAFF.

This chain uses TRBV10-3 with TRBJ1-2; D possibly corresponds to TRBD1 (5 bases). This CDR3 comprises 13 residues. In germline, CDR1 is ENHRY, CDR2 SYGVKD. With 10 bases removed from V and 0 bases from J, the gap between germline ends came to 12 bases. The CDR3, as DNA: TGTGCCACCTCCGGCAGGGCTAACTATGGCTACACCTTC. Translating gives CATSGRANYGYTF.

V usage is TRBV28 and J usage is TRBJ2-2, with 13 bases matching TRBD2. CDR1 MDHEN and CDR2 SYDVKM come from the germline V gene. The CDR3 extends over 19 amino acids. J lost 2 bases, V lost 5 bases, and 11 bases had no gene match. CDR3 in DNA: TGTGCCAGCAGTAACCGAGGACTAGCGGGGGCTCTTAACACCGGGGAGCTGTTTTTT. It encodes CASSNRGLAGALNTGELFF.

This sequence joins TRBV10-3 and TRBJ1-2, with D uncertain. V lost 0 bases, J lost 1 base, and 9 bases lay in between. CDR1 ENHRY and CDR2 SYGVKD come from the germline V gene. The CDR3 loop spans 15 amino acids. CDR3 region: CAISESRLLNYGYTF. The CDR3 DNA sequence: TGTGCCATCAGTGAGTCAAGGCTCCTTAACTATGGCTACACCTTC.

V and J are TRBV19 and TRBJ2-1; maybe TRBD1 (6 bases). This CDR3 comprises 14 residues. V was cut by 1 base and J by 13 bases, with 17 bases left in between. Germline V lookup: CDR1 LNHDA, CDR2 SQIVND (reference sequence). CDR3: CASSIVGDRQAQFF. The CDR3 coding sequence is TGTGCCAGTAGTATAGTTGGGGATCGACAGGCCCAGTTCTTC.

This clone was seen just once. The rearrangement joins TRBV19 to TRBJ2-7, with D perhaps matching TRBD2 (5 bases). The germline CDR1 and CDR2 sequences are LNHDA and SQIVND (reference sequence). This CDR3 region has 12 residues. V was trimmed by 5 bases and J by 5 bases, leaving 10 bases between them. This chain's CDR3 is CASSEGRNEQYF. The CDR3 bases are TGTGCCAGTAGTGAGGGAAGGAACGAGCAGTACTTC.

The chain couples TRBV7-2 to TRBJ1-2; no clear D gene. In germline, CDR1 is SGHTA, CDR2 FQGNSA. This CDR3 is built from 14 residues. The germline V and J ends were trimmed by 2 bases and 5 bases, with 12 bases remaining between them. DNA of the CDR3: TGTGCCAGCAGCTTATCGGACGGCCGGTATGGCTACACCTTC. It yields the protein CASSLSDGRYGYTF.

V and J are TRBV9 and TRBJ1-1; D is undetermined. Germline V gives CDR1 SGDLS, CDR2 YYNGEE. The V gene lost 0 bases and the J gene lost 1 base, with 16 bases spanning the gap. The CDR3 spans 17 residues. CDR3 coding DNA: TGTGCCAGCAGCGTAGCAACAGACTCAACCCCGAACACTGAAGCTTTCTTT. Encoded protein: CASSVATDSTPNTEAFF.

The V and J genes are TRBV6-5 and TRBJ2-7; D tentatively reads TRBD1 or TRBD2 (5 bases each). There are 15 residues in the CDR3. Trimming took 7 bases from V and 2 from J, leaving 18 bases between them. Germline CDR1 is MNHEY and CDR2 is SVGAGI. CDR3 bases: TGTGCCAGCATTAGGGAGTATGCAGGGACCTACGAGCAGTACTTC. It translates to CASIREYAGTYEQYF.

CDR3 sequence reads: CASSLYPGARETQYF. CDR3 DNA: TGTGCCAGCAGTTTATATCCGGGCGCCAGGGAGACCCAGTACTTC. The chain uses TRBV27 and TRBJ2-5; D not certain. V lost 1 base and J 5 bases, leaving 14 bases between the germline ends. Germline assignment: CDR1 MNHEY and CDR2 SMNVEV (reference sequence). The CDR3 runs to 15 residues.

This chain's CDR3 is CASSLAAGKNEKLFF. The DNA for the CDR3 is TGCGCCAGCAGCTTGGCGGCAGGGAAAAATGAAAAACTGTTTTTT. The chain combines TRBV5-1 with TRBJ1-4; TRBD1 is a possible D gene (5 bases). The CDR3 covers 15 residues. Trimming stripped 0 bases from V and 5 bases from J, with 11 bases between. From germline, CDR1 is SGHRS and CDR2 YFSETQ.

This chain joins TRBV19 and TRBJ1-2; D uncertain. From germline, CDR1 is LNHDA and CDR2 SQIVND (reference sequence). V was clipped by 5 bases and J by 0 bases, with 16 bases between them. The CDR3 is made up of 16 amino acids. The CDR3 spells CASSERSGEPNYGYTF. The DNA for the CDR3 is TGTGCCAGTAGTGAAAGGAGCGGAGAACCTAACTATGGCTACACCTTC.

V and J are TRBV5-6 and TRBJ1-1, with D perhaps TRBD1 (5 bases). The germline V gene encodes CDR1 SGHDT and CDR2 YYEEEE. The CDR3 length is 15 residues. The V end was cut by 2 bases, the J end by 1 base, with 12 bases between. The CDR3 sequence: CASSFGHPPNTEAFF. DNA of the CDR3: TGTGCCAGCAGCTTCGGACATCCACCGAACACTGAAGCTTTCTTT.

J is TRBJ1-2 and V is TRBV5-4, with D possibly TRBD1 on 5 matching bases. Trimming removed 4 bases at V and 8 bases at J, with 15 bases between. Germline V gene lookup returns CDR1 SGHNT and CDR2 YYREEE (reference sequence). The CDR3 has 13 amino acids. This chain's CDR3 is CASSIQGYRGYTF. CDR3 nucleotide sequence: TGTGCCAGCAGCATTCAGGGTTACAGGGGCTACACCTTC.

This clone was observed a handful of times. This chain joins TRBV5-1 and TRBJ1-4; the D gene is possibly TRBD1 (5 bases). V dropped 0 bases and J dropped 7 bases, with 13 bases sitting between them. The CDR3 totals 15 residues. Germline CDR1 SGHRS, CDR2 YFSETQ. The CDR3 DNA reads as TGCGCCAGCAGCTTGGATTCGGGCAGGGCTGAAAAACTGTTTTTT. Translating it yields CASSLDSGRAEKLFF.

Worth noting for this clone: One end of the junction is discordant with germline, which a read error may explain. The chain uses TRBV11-2 and TRBJ1-6; no reliable D call. The CDR3 length is 13 residues. The germline V gene has CDR1 SGHAT and CDR2 FQNNGV. The CDR3 DNA reads TGCACCAGCGGCTTAGAGAATAATTCACCCCTCCACTTT. Translating it yields CTSGLENNSPLHF.

The chain joins TRBV10-3 to TRBJ2-5; D might be TRBD1 (8 bases). The V and J ends lost 7 bases and 5 bases respectively, with 14 bases between them. CDR3 length: 13 residues. Germline CDR1 reads ENHRY; CDR2 reads SYGVKD. This CDR3 is CAINRGGSETQYF. As DNA, the CDR3 is TGTGCCATCAACAGGGGGGGGTCGGAGACCCAGTACTTC.

This sequence joins TRBV6-5 and TRBJ1-5; 11 bases fit TRBD1. The length of the CDR3 is 13 residues. Germline CDR1 reads MNHEY; CDR2 reads SVGAGI. Losses at the gene ends were 8 bases for V and 5 bases for J; bases not matched to a gene: 2. The CDR3: CASGDRGDQPQHF. The CDR3 nucleotides read TGTGCCAGCGGGGACAGGGGGGATCAGCCCCAGCATTTT.

This sequence joins TRBV12-5 and TRBJ2-1; weak D call: TRBD2 (6 bases). Germline V gene lookup returns CDR1 LGHNT and CDR2 FRNRAP. The length of the CDR3 is 17 residues. The V gene lost 5 bases and the J gene lost 6 bases, with 23 bases spanning the gap. Written as DNA, the CDR3 is TGTGCTAGTGGTCCGGGAGATAGACTACGCGCAGGCAATGAGCAGTTCTTC. It encodes CASGPGDRLRAGNEQFF.

V is TRBV5-8 and J is TRBJ2-7; 9 positions agree with TRBD1. Germline values: CDR1 SGHTS, CDR2 YDEGEE. The CDR3 consists of 15 residues. The V segment lost 4 bases and the J segment 1 base; nucleotides outside the gene matches: 6. CDR3 nucleotides: TGTGCCAGCAGCAAACAGGGGGCAAATTCCTACGAGCAGTACTTC. This gives the protein CASSKQGANSYEQYF.